This is a list of T cell receptor beta chains from one sample in a study of STAT3 mutations in large granular lymphocyte leukemia. Profiled with immunoSEQ multiplex PCR; TCRdb holds only in-frame clones, not every one. Here the sample spans approximately 45,000 clones, about 81% being singletons. Sequencing was performed on PBMCs. These receptors all come from a human donor with T large granular lymphocyte leukemia. Some clones in this sample may be carry-over from other donors' samples. The CDR3 runs from the conserved cysteine through the conserved F or W. The D gene is left open where the match is weak. Clone size is given for some rows only: seen once, a few or many times, or a class if the clone is expanded.

abundance: .
d_gene: .
j_gene: TRBJ1-1
v_gene: TRBV7-9
CDR3aa: CASSIAGFGTEAFF

abundance: .
d_gene: .
j_gene: TRBJ1-1
v_gene: TRBV4-3
CDR3aa: CASSQYSGEAFF

abundance: .
d_gene: TRBD1
j_gene: TRBJ1-6
v_gene: TRBV6-1
CDR3aa: CASSAPGQGNSPLHF

abundance: .
d_gene: .
j_gene: TRBJ1-5
v_gene: TRBV15
CDR3aa: CATSGRQVKHNQPQHF

abundance: .
d_gene: .
j_gene: TRBJ2-1
v_gene: TRBV19
CDR3aa: CASSISGNSYNEQFF

abundance: .
d_gene: TRBD2
j_gene: TRBJ2-5
v_gene: TRBV7-2
CDR3aa: CAGVGPGLAGGLETQYF

abundance: .
d_gene: .
j_gene: TRBJ2-6
v_gene: TRBV5-6
CDR3aa: CASSSIKSSGANVLTF

abundance: .
d_gene: .
j_gene: TRBJ2-5
v_gene: TRBV14
CDR3aa: CASSQDRGRTVQETQYF

abundance: .
d_gene: .
j_gene: TRBJ1-1
v_gene: TRBV29-1
CDR3aa: CSVDPGEFTEAFF

abundance: .
d_gene: .
j_gene: TRBJ1-2
v_gene: TRBV7-9
CDR3aa: CASSTSTHYGYTF

abundance: .
d_gene: .
j_gene: TRBJ2-2
v_gene: TRBV9
CDR3aa: CASSVVGTGELFF

abundance: few
d_gene: .
j_gene: TRBJ1-5
v_gene: TRBV7-2
CDR3aa: CASSWAEGNQPQHF

abundance: once
d_gene: .
j_gene: TRBJ2-5
v_gene: TRBV18
CDR3aa: CASSPTARETQYF

abundance: .
d_gene: TRBD1
j_gene: TRBJ2-5
v_gene: TRBV19
CDR3aa: CASRPGQVGETQYF

abundance: .
d_gene: .
j_gene: TRBJ2-5
v_gene: TRBV7-2
CDR3aa: CASSFSTVETQYF

abundance: .
d_gene: TRBD2
j_gene: TRBJ2-1
v_gene: TRBV7-9
CDR3aa: CASSPPLPGGRMNEQFF

abundance: .
d_gene: .
j_gene: TRBJ2-1
v_gene: TRBV15
CDR3aa: CATSRGASRGRAYNEQFF

abundance: .
d_gene: TRBD1
j_gene: TRBJ2-2
v_gene: TRBV9
CDR3aa: CASSVAGDRETGELFF

abundance: .
d_gene: .
j_gene: TRBJ1-1
v_gene: TRBV19
CDR3aa: CASGDITYTEAFF

abundance: .
d_gene: .
j_gene: TRBJ1-5
v_gene: TRBV18
CDR3aa: CASSRTQLPQPQHF

abundance: .
d_gene: TRBD2
j_gene: TRBJ2-5
v_gene: TRBV12-5
CDR3aa: CASGFTAGAGETQYF

abundance: .
d_gene: .
j_gene: TRBJ2-3
v_gene: TRBV6-5
CDR3aa: CASSQRQGSDTQYF

abundance: .
d_gene: .
j_gene: TRBJ2-6
v_gene: TRBV5-1
CDR3aa: CASTMDSSGANVLTF